This T cell receptor beta chain was sequenced during a study of blood T cell repertoires in COVID-19. Original processing methods: By means of reference gene primer amplification, nucleated cell counts were estimated. Profiled with immunoSEQ multiplex PCR; TCRdb holds only in-frame clones, not every one. That table gives V, J and clone size, and the DNA gave D and trimming. The table shows about 230,000 clones, with 65% to 90% occurring only once. This CDR3 spans 18 amino acids. Trimming cost V 2 bases and J 4 bases; bases outside gene matches: 14. From germline, CDR1 is MRHNA and CDR2 SNTAGT. The sequenced material came from peripheral blood. The TCR comes from a man aged 50-59 years with COVID-19, enrolled during active disease. V and J are TRBV6-4 and TRBJ2-7, with TRBD2 identical over 10 bases. The CDR3 loop is CASSDPPPGLADFYEQYF. CDR3 nucleotides: TGTGCCAGCAGTGACCCGCCGCCAGGACTAGCGGATTTTTACGAGCAGTACTTC.